One sample yielded the 11 T cell receptor beta chains listed below, sequenced in a study of response to subunit inactivated influenza vaccine. Each CDR3 protein gets one entry after TCRdb re-called the RT-PCR reads with MiXCR. The sample lists about 500,000 distinct CDR3 sequences, approximately 12% occurring once. The sequencing here drew on PBMCs from blood, taken about 40 days after vaccination. The origin of the receptors is a man between 45 and 60 years old who received an inactivated influenza vaccine.

V usage is TRBV5-5 and J usage is TRBJ2-6, with D possibly being TRBD1 or TRBD2 (5 bases each). This CDR3 is built from 18 residues. V was pared by 0 bases and J by 0 bases, with 13 bases between. The germline CDR1 and CDR2 sequences are SGHKS and YYEKEE (reference sequence). This CDR3 is CASSLGLGRNSGANVLTF. The DNA for the CDR3 is TGTGCCAGCAGCTTGGGATTGGGACGGAACTCTGGGGCCAACGTCCTGACTTTC.

This clonotype was found many times. The chain has TRBV4-2 and TRBJ2-1, with D perhaps matching TRBD2 (6 bases). V dropped 0 bases and J dropped 4 bases, with 7 bases sitting between them. This CDR3 is built from 14 residues. CDR1 and CDR2 (germline): LGHNA, YNFKEQ. The DNA for the CDR3 is TGTGCCAGCAGCCAAGATGGAGGGTACAATGAGCAGTTCTTC. Translating gives CASSQDGGYNEQFF.

In its sample, this clonotype was seen a few times. CDR3 nucleotides: TGTGCCAGCAGCTCCTTTCCCGGGACAGGGAAACCTTACAATGAGCAGTTCTTC. Its translation: CASSSFPGTGKPYNEQFF. This chain joins TRBV11-1 and TRBJ2-1; 9 nucleotides agree with TRBD1. V dropped 4 bases and J dropped 4; count of bases not matched to a gene: 14. The CDR3 totals 18 residues. The germline V gene has CDR1 SGHAT and CDR2 FQDESV (reference sequence).

This clonotype was found a few times. The gene calls are TRBV10-3 and TRBJ2-3; the D is unclear. Trimming stripped 6 bases from V and 2 bases from J, with 6 bases between. Germline CDR1 reads ENHRY; CDR2 reads SYGVKD. CDR3 length: 12 amino acids. The CDR3 DNA sequence: TGTGCCATCAGAGCCAACACAGATACGCAGTATTTT. It codes for CAIRANTDTQYF.

This chain joins TRBV6-5 and TRBJ2-1, with D possibly being TRBD1 (6 bases). The V end lost 7 bases, the J end lost 10 bases, and 11 bases lay between the germline ends. The CDR3 extends over 11 amino acids. Germline loops: CDR1 MNHEY, CDR2 SVGAGI. CDR3 sequence (DNA): TGTGCCAGCACTGGACAGACCGAGCAGTTCTTC. Its translation: CASTGQTEQFF.

This clonotype showed up many times. The chain uses TRBV20-1 and TRBJ1-4, with D perhaps matching TRBD1 (5 bases). CDR1 is DFQATT and CDR2 is SNEGSKA in the germline V gene (reference sequence). V lost 6 bases and J 0 bases, leaving 17 bases between the germline ends. This CDR3 is built from 16 residues. The CDR3 here is CSAPPGQNATNEKLFF. The CDR3 nucleotides read TGCAGTGCGCCCCCGGGGCAGAACGCAACTAATGAAAAACTGTTTTTT.

Ten or more counts support this clonotype. The chain combines TRBV12-3 or TRBV12-4 with TRBJ2-5; D is ambiguous. The V gene lost 3 bases and the J gene lost 2 bases, with 10 bases spanning the gap. This CDR3 contains 14 residues. The CDR3 sequence is CASSFSGLQETQYF. For the CDR3, the DNA is TGTGCCAGCAGTTTTTCAGGCCTGCAAGAGACCCAGTACTTC.

The chain combines TRBV5-1 with TRBJ2-5; D not certain. The CDR3 length is 14 residues. Germline CDR1 SGHRS, CDR2 YFSETQ. V was shortened by 0 bases and J by 5 bases, with 11 bases between the two germline ends. DNA for the CDR3: TGCGCCAGCAGCTTGGCCTTAACTGAGGAGACCCAGTACTTC. This gives the protein CASSLALTEETQYF.

The J gene is TRBJ2-1, the V gene TRBV10-3, with a tentative D call TRBD2 (6 bases). The length of the CDR3 is 16 residues. V was trimmed by 3 bases and J by 4 bases, leaving 16 bases between them. Germline CDR1 ENHRY, CDR2 SYGVKD. CDR3: CAISDPPGLLYNEQFF. The CDR3 nucleotides read TGTGCCATCAGTGACCCTCCGGGACTGTTATACAATGAGCAGTTCTTC.

The genes are TRBV15 and TRBJ2-7; D gene unclear. V was shortened by 0 bases and J by 8 bases, with 11 bases between the two germline ends. This CDR3 is 13 amino acids long. Germline lookup yields CDR1 LNHNV and CDR2 YYDKDF (reference sequence). CDR3 protein: CATSRDHGYKQYF. CDR3 nucleotides: TGTGCCACCAGCAGAGATCATGGGTACAAGCAGTACTTC.

This clonotype has a handful of counts. The chain combines TRBV7-2 with TRBJ1-1; possible D gene TRBD1, 5 bases. CDR1 and CDR2 (germline): SGHTA, FQGNSA. V was pared by 1 base and J by 1 base, with 10 bases between. The CDR3 has 15 amino acids. The CDR3 region is CASSLVQGKNTEAFF. Here the CDR3 DNA reads TGTGCCAGCAGCTTAGTCCAGGGCAAGAACACTGAAGCTTTCTTT.